These T cell receptor beta chains were read from a single sample in a study of T cell changes during pregnancy in multiple sclerosis. Sequencing used immunoSEQ multiplex PCR; TCRdb keeps in-frame clones, though not all of them. The sample holds tens of thousands of clones; around 90% are singletons and the top ten take 0.67%. This specimen consisted of CD4+ T cells from peripheral blood mononuclear cells, obtained in the third trimester of pregnancy. The receptors shown here come from a female donor in good health, enrolled as a control in a pregnancy study. Each CDR3 is given with its conserved first and last residue. Fields, in order: D gene, J gene, V gene, clone size, CDR3 length, CDR3 DNA, CDR3 protein. A D gene is named only where the DNA matches it firmly. Expanded clones get a size class; other rows say once, few or many, or leave the size out.

TRBD2 TRBJ2-7 TRBV4-2 . 14 TGTGCCAGCAGCCTTTCCGGACTAGAAACCGAGCAGTACTTC CASSLSGLETEQYF
. TRBJ2-7 TRBV28 . 16 TGTGCCAGCAACGCGGCGGCAATGGGTTCATCCTACGAGCAGTACTTC CASNAAAMGSSYEQYF
. TRBJ2-4 TRBV7-2 . 15 TGTGCCAGCAGCTTGGGGGCTCCGGCGAAAAACATTCAGTACTTC CASSLGAPAKNIQYF
. TRBJ2-7 TRBV7-9 . 16 TGTGCCAGCAGTAGCGCCGGGCGCTACACCAGGTACGAGCAGTACTTC CASSSAGRYTRYEQYF
TRBD2 TRBJ2-1 TRBV7-6 once 18 TGTGCCAGCAGCTTCGCCCAGACCGGGACTAGCGGGTCCAATGAGCAGTTCTTC CASSFAQTGTSGSNEQFF
TRBD1 TRBJ2-7 TRBV5-1 . 15 TGCGCCAGCAGCCCCATCGGGACAGGGCCAGTCGAGCAGTACTTC CASSPIGTGPVEQYF
TRBD1 TRBJ1-1 TRBV19 . 15 TGTGCCAGTAGTAATCCGGGACAGGGGGTATCTGAAGCTTTCTTT CASSNPGQGVSEAFF
. TRBJ1-2 TRBV28 once 13 TGTGCCAGCATCAGGGAAGAGGCTTATGGCTACACCTTC CASIREEAYGYTF
. TRBJ2-5 TRBV5-5 . 16 TGTGCCAGCAGCTTATTCTCGACGGGAAACGGGGAGACCCAGTACTTC CASSLFSTGNGETQYF
. TRBJ1-4 TRBV7-6 . 17 TGTGCCAGCAGCTTACAGAGGTTTGGGAGGGATAATGAAAAACTGTTTTTT CASSLQRFGRDNEKLFF
. TRBJ2-2 TRBV11-3 . 14 TGTGCCAGCAGCTTATTCCCCGGGACCGGGGAGCTGTTTTTT CASSLFPGTGELFF
. TRBJ1-5 TRBV6-1 . 13 TGTGCCAGCACGGCAGGGGTCGGGCAGCCCCAGCATTTT CASTAGVGQPQHF
TRBD2 TRBJ2-7 TRBV7-2 . 15 TGTGCCAGCAGCTTAGTGGCTAGCGGTTCCTACGAGCAGTACTTC CASSLVASGSYEQYF
TRBD1 TRBJ1-4 TRBV5-1 . 15 TGCGCCAGCAGCTTGGACAGGGGACAAAATGAAAAACTGTTTTTT CASSLDRGQNEKLFF
. TRBJ1-5 TRBV6-1 . 15 TGTGCCAGCAGTGAAGCGAACCTCGGGAATCAGCCCCAGCATTTT CASSEANLGNQPQHF
. TRBJ1-2 TRBV7-2 few 13 TGTGCCAGCAGCTTAGCCCTTAACTATGGCTACACCTTC CASSLALNYGYTF
TRBD1 TRBJ2-5 TRBV9 . 16 TGTGCCAGCAGCGTAGGAAGGACAGGAGATGGGAAGACCCAGTACTTC CASSVGRTGDGKTQYF
. TRBJ2-1 TRBV9 . 13 TGTGCCAGCAGCGTAGTGTTAGATAATGAGCAGTTCTTC CASSVVLDNEQFF
. TRBJ2-4 TRBV5-1 . 15 TGCGCCAGCAGCTTGGAAGGACAGCCCCAAAACATTCAGTACTTC CASSLEGQPQNIQYF
TRBD1 TRBJ2-7 TRBV18 . 14 TGTGCCAGCTCACCTCAGACAGGGTCCTACGAGCAGTACTTC CASSPQTGSYEQYF
. TRBJ1-2 TRBV28 once 13 TGTGCCAGCAGTTTCGGCGGGGGGAGGGGCTACACCTTC CASSFGGGRGYTF
TRBD1 TRBJ1-1 TRBV19 . 17 TGTGCCAGTAGTAATAGACGACAGGGCGGTTTGAACACTGAAGCTTTCTTT CASSNRRQGGLNTEAFF
. TRBJ1-4 TRBV5-6 . 15 TGTGCCAGCAGCTTGGGCCAGGGGATCAATGAAAAACTGTTTTTT CASSLGQGINEKLFF
TRBD1 TRBJ1-2 TRBV9 . 18 TGTGCCAGCAGCGGGGGCGGGGACAGCCCGCATAGGAGGTATGGCTACACCTTC CASSGGGDSPHRRYGYTF
TRBD1 TRBJ1-5 TRBV19 . 14 TGTGCCAGTAGTACACTACGAGGGGGCGAGCCCCAGCATTTT CASSTLRGGEPQHF
. TRBJ1-1 TRBV2 . 15 TGTGCCAGCAGTGAAAGGAGGGTTGGGCCTCTCGGAGCTTTCTTT CASSERRVGPLGAFF
. TRBJ1-4 TRBV2 . 14 TGTGCCAGCAGTGACTCGCAGGGGAATGAAAAACTGTTTTTT CASSDSQGNEKLFF
TRBD1 TRBJ2-5 TRBV19 . 14 TGTGCCAGTAGGAAAACAGGGGCGGAGGAGACCCAGTACTTC CASRKTGAEETQYF
TRBD1 TRBJ2-1 TRBV5-8 . 15 TGTGCCAGCAGCTCCGGGACAGCGACCTACAATGAGCAGTTCTTC CASSSGTATYNEQFF
TRBD1 TRBJ1-2 TRBV6-6 . 14 TGTGCCAGCAGTTACTCGTCAGGGGGCCCTGGCTACACCTTC CASSYSSGGPGYTF
. TRBJ1-5 TRBV7-8 . 12 TGTGCCAGCAGCTCTCTTCAGCAGCCCCAGCATTTT CASSSLQQPQHF
TRBD1 TRBJ1-3 TRBV9 . 15 TGTGCCAGCAGCGATATGGGACAGGGGAGAAACACCATATATTTT CASSDMGQGRNTIYF
. TRBJ1-5 TRBV27 few 14 TGTGCCAGCAGACCGCCAGGGGAAAGGCAGCCCCAGCATTTT CASRPPGERQPQHF
. TRBJ2-2 TRBV9 . 14 TGTGCCAGCAGCGTAGACAGGGTTACCGGGGAGCTGTTTTTT CASSVDRVTGELFF
. TRBJ2-3 TRBV5-8 . 14 TGTGCCAGCAGCGATAGACAGGCCAAGGGTACGCAGTATTTT CASSDRQAKGTQYF
TRBD1 TRBJ1-4 TRBV5-8 . 17 TGTGCCAGCAGCTTGGGGACAGGGGGCAGAGGGGATGAAAAACTGTTTTTT CASSLGTGGRGDEKLFF
. TRBJ1-6 TRBV7-9 . 14 TGTGCCAGCAGCTTACACGGGAACAATTCACCCCTCCACTTT CASSLHGNNSPLHF
. TRBJ2-7 TRBV7-9 . 15 TGTGCCAGCAGCAAACAGGGTTTGTTGGGCTACGAGCAGTACTTC CASSKQGLLGYEQYF
. TRBJ1-1 TRBV18 . 14 TGTGCCAGCTCCCAAACAGCCGGGGACACTGAAGCTTTCTTT CASSQTAGDTEAFF
TRBD1 TRBJ1-1 TRBV29-1 few 13 TGCAGCGTCCTGACAGGGGCTAGCACTGAAGCTTTCTTT CSVLTGASTEAFF
. TRBJ1-1 TRBV18 . 15 TGTGCCAGCTCACCACGGGGCATAGGAATCACTGAAGCTTTCTTT CASSPRGIGITEAFF
. TRBJ1-2 TRBV7-8 . 15 TGTGCCAGCAGCCCCCGGGCCCAGGGGAACTATGGCTACACCTTC CASSPRAQGNYGYTF
TRBD2 TRBJ2-7 TRBV6-1 once 13 TGTGCCAGCAGTGATAGACTAGCGGGCGAGCAGTACTTC CASSDRLAGEQYF
. TRBJ2-3 TRBV19 . 16 TGTGCCAGCACGCCAACTGACAGGGCCTGGGGGGTTACGCAGTATTTT CASTPTDRAWGVTQYF
. TRBJ2-7 TRBV19 . 13 TGTGCCAGTAGTCGGACACTCTATTACGAGCAGTACTTC CASSRTLYYEQYF
. TRBJ2-7 TRBV30 . 12 TGTGCCTGGAGAGACAGAAGCTACGAGCAGTACTTC CAWRDRSYEQYF
. TRBJ1-1 TRBV4-2 . 14 TGTGCCAGCAGCCAAGAAAGGGGCTTGGGGGAAGCTTTCTTT CASSQERGLGEAFF
. TRBJ1-6 TRBV6-5 . 16 TGTGCCAGCAGTTACGGACAGCAGTTTTTTAATTCACCCCTCCACTTT CASSYGQQFFNSPLHF